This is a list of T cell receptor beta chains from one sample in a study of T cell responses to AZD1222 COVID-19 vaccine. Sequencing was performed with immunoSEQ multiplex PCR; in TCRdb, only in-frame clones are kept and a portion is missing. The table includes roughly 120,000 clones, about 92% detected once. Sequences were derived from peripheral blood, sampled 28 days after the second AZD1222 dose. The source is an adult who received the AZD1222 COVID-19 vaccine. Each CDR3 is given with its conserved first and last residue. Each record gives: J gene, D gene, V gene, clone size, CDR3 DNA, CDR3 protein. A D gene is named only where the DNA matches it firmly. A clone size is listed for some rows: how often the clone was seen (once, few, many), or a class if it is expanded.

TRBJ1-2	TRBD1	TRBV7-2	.	TGTGCCAGCAGCGTAGGAGGACAGGGGTCCTATGGCTACACCTTC	CASSVGGQGSYGYTF
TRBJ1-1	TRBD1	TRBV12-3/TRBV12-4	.	TGTGCCAGCAGTTTAGGGACAGGGGATGCTTTCTTT	CASSLGTGDAFF
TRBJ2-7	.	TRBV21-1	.	TGTGCCAGCAGCGAAGGGCCAATCCACGAGCAGTACTTC	CASSEGPIHEQYF
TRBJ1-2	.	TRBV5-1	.	TGCGCCAGCAGCTTGGGGGAGGGGACAACTAACTATGGCTACACCTTC	CASSLGEGTTNYGYTF
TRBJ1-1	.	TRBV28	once	TGTGCCAGCCGTCCCGTGGAGCCGGGGTTGAACACTGAAGCTTTCTTT	CASRPVEPGLNTEAFF
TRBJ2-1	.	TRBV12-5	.	TGTGCTAGTGGTTTCCCTGAGCTGGTCAATGAGCAGTTCTTC	CASGFPELVNEQFF
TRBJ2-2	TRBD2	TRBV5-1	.	TGCGCCAGCAACTGGCGGGAGGGAGGCACCGGGGAGCTGTTTTTT	CASNWREGGTGELFF
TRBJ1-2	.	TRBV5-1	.	TGCGCCAGCAGCTTCTCCGGGGTTGACTATGGCTACACCTTC	CASSFSGVDYGYTF
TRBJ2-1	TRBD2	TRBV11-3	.	TGTGCCAGCAGCCTTAGCGGGGCCTCCTACAATGAGCAGTTCTTC	CASSLSGASYNEQFF
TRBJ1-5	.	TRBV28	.	TGTGCCAGCAGGACAGGACGGCAGCCCCAGCATTTT	CASRTGRQPQHF
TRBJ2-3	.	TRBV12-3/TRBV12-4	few	TGTGCCAGCAGGCCCGTAAGGGATACGCAGTATTTT	CASRPVRDTQYF
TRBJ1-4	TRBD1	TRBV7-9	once	TGTGCCAGCAGCATTTCCGGGACAGGGTCTAATGAAAAACTGTTTTTT	CASSISGTGSNEKLFF
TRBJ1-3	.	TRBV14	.	TGTGCCAGCAGCCAAGTGGGGAGCTCTGGAAACACCATATATTTT	CASSQVGSSGNTIYF
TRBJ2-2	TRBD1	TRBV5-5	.	TGTGCCAGCAGCTCGACAGGGGTGGGCACCGGGGAGCTGTTTTTT	CASSSTGVGTGELFF
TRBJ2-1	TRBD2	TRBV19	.	TGTGCCAGTATTCGGACTAGCGGAGGGTACAATGAGCAGTTCTTC	CASIRTSGGYNEQFF
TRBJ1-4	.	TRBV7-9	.	TGTGCCAGCAGCTTATCCCAGTTAAATGAAAAACTGTTTTTT	CASSLSQLNEKLFF
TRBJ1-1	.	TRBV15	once	TGTGCCACCAGCAGAGACCATAGGGTGTTCATGAACACTGAAGCTTTCTTT	CATSRDHRVFMNTEAFF
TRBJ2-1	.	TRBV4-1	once	TGCGCCAGCAGCCAAGCCTTAGCGAACTCCTACAATGAGCAGTTCTTC	CASSQALANSYNEQFF
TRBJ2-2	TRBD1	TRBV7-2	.	TGTGCCAGCAGCCTGACAGGGGGCTCGGCCGGGGAGCTGTTTTTT	CASSLTGGSAGELFF
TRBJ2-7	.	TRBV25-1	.	TGTGCCAGCAGTGAATTTGAGACAGCCTACGAGCAGTACTTC	CASSEFETAYEQYF
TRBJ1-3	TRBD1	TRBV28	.	TGTGCCAGCAGCCGATCCAAAATAGGACAGGGTATGCTTGGAAACACCATATATTTT	CASSRSKIGQGMLGNTIYF
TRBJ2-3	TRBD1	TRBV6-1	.	TGTGCCAGCAGTGCCTTGGGACAGGGGGGGACAGATACGCAGTATTTT	CASSALGQGGTDTQYF
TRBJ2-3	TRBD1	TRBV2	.	TGTGCCATACCAGGACAGGGTGCGCAGTATTTT	CAIPGQGAQYF
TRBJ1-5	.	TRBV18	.	TGTGCCAGCTCACCGGGACCCCCCGGGGGCAATCAGCCCCAGCATTTT	CASSPGPPGGNQPQHF
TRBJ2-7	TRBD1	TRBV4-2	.	TGTGCCAGCAGCCAAGACCTAACCCGACAGGGGGCTAACGAGCAGTACTTC	CASSQDLTRQGANEQYF
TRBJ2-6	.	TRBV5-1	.	TGCGCCAGCAGCTTGGGTAGTGGGGCCAACGTCCTGACTTTC	CASSLGSGANVLTF